This T cell receptor beta chain appears in the sequencing data of a study of identical twins. Germline loops: CDR1 MNHNS, CDR2 SASEGT. The CDR3 runs 15 residues. The V end lost 5 bases, the J end lost 5 bases, and 19 bases lay between the germline ends. This clonotype has ten or more counts. What it binds is not known. The study's findings and limits: Among beta out-of-frame sequences, excess sharing between twins appeared weaker. Among monozygotic twins, out-of-frame TCR alpha sharing exceeded what models predicted.

After template switching added a universal primer site, the resulting cDNA carried unique molecular identifiers. TCRdb passed the 5' RACE reads through MiXCR, listing each CDR3 protein once. The sample records approximately 220,000 distinct CDR3 sequences, around 8.1% being singletons. This sample was also put to use in a study of yellow fever vaccine responses in identical twins.

This chain joins TRBV6-1 and TRBJ2-7; perhaps TRBD1 as D (6 bases). This TCR derives from a woman between 18 and 30 years old in good health. Sample: memory (CD45RO+) T cells sorted from blood. CDR3 bases: TGTGCCAGCAGTCCGACAGGTGCGGTTGTGGACGAGCAGTACTTC. It translates to CASSPTGAVVDEQYF.